Presented here are 22 T cell receptor beta chains from one specimen sequenced in a study of blood T cell repertoires in COVID-19. Some clones are missing from TCRdb's copy, which holds only in-frame ones; the method was immunoSEQ multiplex PCR. The data hold fewer than 500,000 clones, with around 90% observed a single time. Sequenced sample: peripheral blood. These TCRs come from a man aged 18 to 30 with COVID-19, enrolled during active disease.

The J gene is TRBJ2-3, the V gene TRBV6-5; 7 nucleotides agree with TRBD1. Per germline, CDR1 MNHEY and CDR2 SVGAGI. The CDR3 loop spans 16 amino acids. Trimming at V came to 6 bases and at J to 6 bases, leaving 15 bases not matched to a gene. CDR3 region: CASRYHETTQGDTQYF. As DNA, the CDR3 is TGTGCCAGCAGATACCACGAAACCACACAGGGGGATACGCAGTATTTT.

The chain joins TRBV7-2 to TRBJ2-6, with D perhaps matching TRBD1 (6 bases). V shed 5 bases and J shed 0 bases, with 14 bases lying between them. The CDR3 sequence is 17 residues long. Germline V gives CDR1 SGHTA, CDR2 FQGNSA. The CDR3 spells CASSKPGHYSGANVLTF. The DNA of the CDR3 is TGTGCCAGCAGCAAACCGGGACACTACTCTGGGGCCAACGTCCTGACTTTC.

The rearrangement uses TRBV4-1 and TRBJ2-3; the D gene is possibly TRBD2 (5 bases). V lost 1 base and J 6 bases, leaving 14 bases between the germline ends. Germline V CDR1 and CDR2: MGHRA, YSYEKL. The CDR3 consists of 15 residues. CDR3 in amino acids: CASSQGPRGSDTQYF. The CDR3 coding sequence is TGCGCCAGCAGCCAAGGCCCCCGAGGGTCGGATACGCAGTATTTT.

The rearrangement uses TRBV5-5 and TRBJ1-2; D is unclear. The CDR3 covers 14 residues. V was pared by 1 base and J by 2 bases, with 9 bases between. Germline V gives CDR1 SGHKS, CDR2 YYEKEE (reference sequence). CDR3 loop: CASSLNLANYGYTF. CDR3 coding DNA: TGTGCCAGCAGCTTGAACTTAGCCAACTATGGCTACACCTTC.

This clone was recorded a few times. The rearrangement uses TRBV6-1 and TRBJ2-2; TRBD2 matches at 7 bases. V lost 3 bases and J lost 3; bases outside the gene matches: 7. Germline CDR1 and CDR2: MNHNS and SASEGT. CDR3 length: 16 residues. CDR3 sequence (DNA): TGTGCCAGCAGTGAGGGGAGGGGAGGGTACACCGGGGAGCTGTTTTTT. This gives the protein CASSEGRGGYTGELFF.

The genes are TRBV2 and TRBJ2-3; TRBD1 matches 7 bases. Germline V gene lookup returns CDR1 SNHLY and CDR2 FYNNEI. V lost 2 bases to trimming and J lost 1 base; unmatched junction nucleotides: 0. The CDR3 spans 14 residues. The CDR3 sequence: CASSERGRTDTQYF. In DNA, the CDR3 is TGTGCCAGCAGTGAAAGGGGGCGCACAGATACGCAGTATTTT. The variable domain in full, with the rest retrieved from reference TRBV2 and TRBJ2-3, is EPEVTQTPSHQVTQMGQEVILRCVPISNHLYFYWYRQILGQKVEFLVSFYNNEISEKSEIFDDQFSVERPDGSNFTLKIRSTKLEDSAMYFCASSERGRTDTQYFGPGTRLTVL.

The gene calls are TRBV7-6 and TRBJ1-1, with 7 bases matching TRBD1. The CDR3 contains 16 residues. The germline V gene encodes CDR1 SGHVS and CDR2 FNYEAQ. Trimming removed 2 bases from V and 1 base from J; junction bases left unmatched: 7. For the CDR3, the DNA is TGTGCCAGCAGCTTATCCCCGGGACAGAAGAACACTGAAGCTTTCTTT. Translation gives CASSLSPGQKNTEAFF.

This clone was observed a handful of times. This specimen includes other DNA sequences encoding the same CDR3. J is TRBJ1-2 and V is TRBV4-1, with D possibly matching TRBD1 (6 bases). Trimming shortened V by 1 base and J by 6 bases, and 9 bases separated the two germline ends. The CDR3 has 13 amino acids. The germline CDR1 and CDR2 sequences are MGHRA and YSYEKL. DNA for the CDR3: TGCGCCAGCAGCCAAGCGGCAGGGGATGGCTACACCTTC. It codes for CASSQAAGDGYTF.

J is TRBJ2-5 and V is TRBV5-1; TRBD1 is a possible D gene (7 bases). The CDR3 contains 14 residues. CDR1 SGHRS and CDR2 YFSETQ come from the germline V gene. Trimming took off 4 bases at V and 3 bases at J, with 13 bases between the two ends. The chain's CDR3 is CASSQGGSKETQYF. CDR3 sequence (DNA): TGCGCCAGCAGCCAGGGGGGTTCAAAAGAGACCCAGTACTTC.

The rearrangement links TRBV5-4 to TRBJ2-5; 10 nucleotides line up with TRBD2. There are 17 residues in the CDR3. The ends lost 3 bases at V and 4 bases at J; junction bases unmatched: 12. Germline CDR1 and CDR2: SGHNT and YYREEE (reference sequence). The CDR3, as DNA: TGTGCCAGCAGCTCGTCGAGGGAGCGGGGGGGCCGAGAGACCCAGTACTTC. Its translation is CASSSSRERGGRETQYF.

This chain links TRBV5-1 with TRBJ2-5, with TRBD1 as a possible D gene (5 bases). The CDR3 sequence is 14 residues long. Trimming took off 4 bases at V and 1 base at J, with 11 bases between the two ends. The germline CDR1 and CDR2 sequences are SGHRS and YFSETQ. CDR3 sequence: CASSRLGPQETQYF. CDR3 bases: TGCGCCAGCAGCCGTTTGGGGCCCCAAGAGACCCAGTACTTC.

The rearrangement joins TRBV19 to TRBJ1-6, with 8 bases aligning to TRBD1. V lost 7 bases to trimming and J lost 6 bases; unmatched junction nucleotides: 8. The CDR3 consists of 15 residues. CDR1 is LNHDA and CDR2 is SQIVND in the germline V gene (reference sequence). CDR3 region: CASIPGTGGNSPLHF. Here the CDR3 DNA reads TGTGCCAGTATCCCAGGGACAGGAGGTAATTCACCCCTCCACTTT.

V usage is TRBV5-4 and J usage is TRBJ2-7; 11 bases fit TRBD2. This CDR3 has 15 amino acids. The trim removed 3 bases at V and 3 bases at J, leaving 5 bases unmatched. Germline V CDR1 and CDR2: SGHNT, YYREEE (reference sequence). CDR3 in DNA: TGTGCCAGCAGCTCATTAGCGGGGGGGCTCTACGAGCAGTACTTC. This gives the protein CASSSLAGGLYEQYF.

The rearrangement uses TRBV5-8 and TRBJ2-7, with a weak D call TRBD1 (6 bases). This CDR3 is built from 16 residues. Trimming removed 4 bases from V and 3 bases from J, with 20 bases in between. The germline CDR1 and CDR2 sequences are SGHTS and YDEGEE. The CDR3 DNA reads as TGTGCCAGCAGCATTACCACAGGGCTTGTTAGCTACGAGCAGTACTTC. This codes for CASSITTGLVSYEQYF.

The rearrangement links TRBV7-2 to TRBJ2-1; D is perhaps TRBD2 (7 bases). Germline CDR1 is SGHTA and CDR2 is FQGNSA. The CDR3 consists of 12 residues. Trimming left V 1 base short and J 15 bases short, with 13 bases between. The CDR3 nucleotides read TGTGCCAGCAGCTTAGGTGTCGGGGGGCCGTTCTTC. It is translated as CASSLGVGGPFF.

The chain carries TRBV6-2 or TRBV6-3 and TRBJ2-3, with TRBD2 as a possible D gene (5 bases). The V gene lost 2 bases and the J gene lost 15 bases, with 12 bases spanning the gap. The CDR3 is made up of 11 amino acids. Germline lookup yields CDR1 MNHEY and CDR2 SVGEGT. The DNA of the CDR3 is TGTGCCAGCAGTTACCCCCCCAGACTATATTTT. It translates to CASSYPPRLYF.

This chain joins TRBV11-2 and TRBJ2-7, with 12 bases that match TRBD1. This CDR3 is built from 16 residues. J gave up 3 bases and V 5 bases, and 8 bases lay outside the gene matches. Germline loops: CDR1 SGHAT, CDR2 FQNNGV. This chain's CDR3 is CASSNRDRGPYYEQYF. The DNA for the CDR3 is TGTGCCAGCAGCAACCGGGACAGGGGGCCATACTACGAGCAGTACTTC.

This clone has only a few counts. The rearrangement uses TRBV5-1 and TRBJ2-1, with unresolved D. Germline lookup yields CDR1 SGHRS and CDR2 YFSETQ. This CDR3 has 16 residues. The germline V and J ends were trimmed by 0 bases and 0 bases, with 10 bases remaining between them. As DNA, the CDR3 is TGCGCCAGCAGCTTGGGCGGCGTTTACTCCTACAATGAGCAGTTCTTC. Its protein product is CASSLGGVYSYNEQFF.

The chain is built from TRBV6-2 or TRBV6-3 and TRBJ2-6; D is undetermined. V lost 5 bases and J lost 2, with 16 bases in between. The CDR3 runs 17 residues. The germline V gene has CDR1 MNHEY and CDR2 SVGEGT. CDR3 in DNA: TGTGCCAGCAGTACCTACCAGCTAGTCGCTGGGGCCAACGTCCTGACTTTC. Amino acid sequence: CASSTYQLVAGANVLTF.

The V call is TRBV12-5, the J call TRBJ2-7; 11 positions match TRBD2. The CDR3 totals 16 residues. In germline, CDR1 is LGHNT, CDR2 FRNRAP. J lost 2 bases, V lost 3 bases, and 6 bases had no gene match. CDR3 sequence reads: CASGFSGGARAYEQYF. In nucleotides, the CDR3 is TGTGCTAGTGGTTTTAGCGGGGGGGCCCGGGCCTACGAGCAGTACTTC.

The chain joins TRBV20-1 to TRBJ1-5; D perhaps matches TRBD1 (6 bases). The V and J ends lost 3 bases and 7 bases respectively, with 10 bases between them. The CDR3 extends over 12 amino acids. Germline V gene lookup returns CDR1 DFQATT and CDR2 SNEGSKA (reference sequence). Written as DNA, the CDR3 is TGCAGTGCTAGTCTACAGGGACAGCCCCAGCATTTT. Its protein is CSASLQGQPQHF.

J is TRBJ1-1 and V is TRBV5-1, with TRBD1 matching 9 bases. The CDR3 consists of 17 residues. CDR1 and CDR2 (germline): SGHRS, YFSETQ. V was clipped by 3 bases and J by 1 base; unmatched bases: 10. The CDR3: CASSWARTGGSNTEAFF. CDR3 in DNA: TGCGCCAGCAGCTGGGCCCGCACAGGGGGCTCGAACACTGAAGCTTTCTTT.